A few counts support the clone carrying this T cell receptor (beta chain). As originally analysed: Reference gene primer amplification in the assay estimated nucleated cell counts. Measured with immunoSEQ multiplex PCR; TCRdb has only the in-frame clones, and not every one. V and J calls plus clone size are reproduced from that table; the DNA served to infer D and trimming. The sample comprises around 220,000 clones, just over 85% of which are singletons, and around 1.5% rests with the top ten. These data come from a study of blood T cell repertoires in COVID-19. Per the germline V gene, CDR1 is SGHRS and CDR2 is YFSETQ. The V gene end was trimmed by 6 bases and the J gene end by 5 bases; junction bases not matched to a gene: 8. This CDR3 is 15 amino acids long.

The receptor's source is a man between 18 and 35 years old with active or convalescent COVID-19. V usage is TRBV5-1 and J usage is TRBJ2-2, with 9 bases lining up with TRBD1. Source material: peripheral blood. The CDR3 loop is CASTTGTGTTGELFF. The CDR3 DNA reads TGCGCCAGCACAACCGGGACAGGGACGACCGGGGAGCTGTTTTTT.